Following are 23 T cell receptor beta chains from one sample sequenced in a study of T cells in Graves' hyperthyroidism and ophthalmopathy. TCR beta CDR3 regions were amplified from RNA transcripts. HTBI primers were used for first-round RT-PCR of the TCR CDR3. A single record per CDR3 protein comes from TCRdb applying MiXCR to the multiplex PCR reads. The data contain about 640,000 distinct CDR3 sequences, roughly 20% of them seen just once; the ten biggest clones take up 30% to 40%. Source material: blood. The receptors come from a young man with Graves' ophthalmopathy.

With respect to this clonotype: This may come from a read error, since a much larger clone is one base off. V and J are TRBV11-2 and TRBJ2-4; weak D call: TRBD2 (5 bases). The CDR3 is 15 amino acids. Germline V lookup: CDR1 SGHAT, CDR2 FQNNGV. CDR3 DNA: TGTGCCAGCAGTTCGATAAATCTAGCCGAAAACATTCAGTACTTC. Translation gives CASSSINLAENIQYF.

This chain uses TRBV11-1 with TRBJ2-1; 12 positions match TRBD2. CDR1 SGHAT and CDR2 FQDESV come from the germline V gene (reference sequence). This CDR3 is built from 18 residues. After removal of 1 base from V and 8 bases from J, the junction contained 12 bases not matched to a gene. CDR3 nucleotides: TGTGCCAGCAGCTTAGAGTTTTTGACTAGCGGGAGTATTTATGAGCAGTTCTTC. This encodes CASSLEFLTSGSIYEQFF.

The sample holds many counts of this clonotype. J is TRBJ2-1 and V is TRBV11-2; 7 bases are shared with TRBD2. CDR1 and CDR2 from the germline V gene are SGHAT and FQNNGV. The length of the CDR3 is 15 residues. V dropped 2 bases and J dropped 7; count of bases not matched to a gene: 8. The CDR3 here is CASSLNFASGNEQFF. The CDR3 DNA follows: TGTGCCAGCAGCTTAAACTTCGCTAGCGGTAATGAGCAGTTCTTC.

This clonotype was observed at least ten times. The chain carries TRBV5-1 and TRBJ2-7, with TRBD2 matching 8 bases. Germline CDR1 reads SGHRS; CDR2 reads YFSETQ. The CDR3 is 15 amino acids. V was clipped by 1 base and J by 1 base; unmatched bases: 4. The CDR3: CASSLPGLESYEQYF. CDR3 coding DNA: TGCGCCAGCAGCTTGCCGGGACTAGAGTCCTACGAGCAGTACTTC.

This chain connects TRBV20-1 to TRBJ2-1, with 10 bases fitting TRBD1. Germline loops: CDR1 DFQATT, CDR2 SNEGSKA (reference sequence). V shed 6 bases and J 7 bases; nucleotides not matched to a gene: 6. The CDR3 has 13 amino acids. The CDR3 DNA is TGCAGTGCCTTCGGACAGGGGGTAAATGAGCAGTTCTTC. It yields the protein CSAFGQGVNEQFF.

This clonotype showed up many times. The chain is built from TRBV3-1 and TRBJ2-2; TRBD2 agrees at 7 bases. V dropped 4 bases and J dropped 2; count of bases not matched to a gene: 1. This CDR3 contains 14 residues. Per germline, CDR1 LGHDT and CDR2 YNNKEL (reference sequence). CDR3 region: CASSRGGNTGELFF. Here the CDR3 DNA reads TGTGCCAGCAGCCGCGGGGGAAACACCGGGGAGCTGTTTTTT.

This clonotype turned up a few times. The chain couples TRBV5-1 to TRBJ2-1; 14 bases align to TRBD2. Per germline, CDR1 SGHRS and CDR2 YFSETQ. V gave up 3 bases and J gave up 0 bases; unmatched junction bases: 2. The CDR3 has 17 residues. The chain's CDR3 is CASSYGTSGGSYNEQFF. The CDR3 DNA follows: TGCGCCAGCAGCTACGGGACTAGCGGGGGCTCCTACAATGAGCAGTTCTTC.

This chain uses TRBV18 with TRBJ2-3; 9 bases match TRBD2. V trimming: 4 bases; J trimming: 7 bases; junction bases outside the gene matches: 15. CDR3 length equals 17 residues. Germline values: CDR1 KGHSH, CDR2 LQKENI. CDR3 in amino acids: CASSQPGLAGFSNTQYF. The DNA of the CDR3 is TGTGCCAGCTCACAGCCGGGGCTAGCGGGATTTTCAAATACGCAGTATTTT.

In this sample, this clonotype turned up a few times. The CDR3 region is CASSLQERAEQYF. CDR3 nucleotide sequence: TGTGCCAGCAGCCTCCAGGAGAGGGCCGAGCAGTACTTC. The chain joins TRBV6-2 or TRBV6-3 to TRBJ2-7; perhaps TRBD2 as D (5 bases). The CDR3 runs 13 residues. V was shortened by 6 bases and J by 6 bases, with 15 bases between the two germline ends. Germline CDR1 MNHEY, CDR2 SVGEGT.

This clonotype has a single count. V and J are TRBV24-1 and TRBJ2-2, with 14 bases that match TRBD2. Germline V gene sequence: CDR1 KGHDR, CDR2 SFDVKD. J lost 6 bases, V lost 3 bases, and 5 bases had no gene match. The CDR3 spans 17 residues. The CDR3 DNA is TGTGCCACCAGTGATCCACCGGGACTAGCGGGAGCCGGGGAGCTGTTTTTT. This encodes CATSDPPGLAGAGELFF.

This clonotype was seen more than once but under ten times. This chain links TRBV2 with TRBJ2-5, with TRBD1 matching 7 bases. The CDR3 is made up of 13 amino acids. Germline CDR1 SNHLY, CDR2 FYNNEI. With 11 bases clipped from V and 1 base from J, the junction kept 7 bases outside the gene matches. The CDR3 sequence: CASEQGTQETQYF. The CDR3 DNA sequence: TGTGCCTCCGAACAGGGGACCCAAGAGACCCAGTACTTC.

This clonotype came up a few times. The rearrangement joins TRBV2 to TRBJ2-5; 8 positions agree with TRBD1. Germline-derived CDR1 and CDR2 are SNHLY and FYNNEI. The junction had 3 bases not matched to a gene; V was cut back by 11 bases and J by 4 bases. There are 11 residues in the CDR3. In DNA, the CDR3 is TGTGCCGGGACAGGCGGAGAGACCCAGTACTTC. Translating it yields CAGTGGETQYF.

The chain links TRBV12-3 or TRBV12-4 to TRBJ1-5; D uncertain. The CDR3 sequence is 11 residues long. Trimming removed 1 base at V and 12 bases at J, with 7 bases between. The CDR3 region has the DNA TGTGCCAGCAGTTTAGGAGCGCTCCAGCATTTT. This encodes CASSLGALQHF.

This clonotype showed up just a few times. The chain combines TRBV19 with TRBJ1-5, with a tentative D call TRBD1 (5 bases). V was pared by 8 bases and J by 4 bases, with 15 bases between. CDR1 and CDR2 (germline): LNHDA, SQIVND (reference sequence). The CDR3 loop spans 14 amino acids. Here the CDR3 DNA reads TGTGCCAGTGCCGACCCAGGGTATAATCAGCCCCAGCATTTT. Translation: CASADPGYNQPQHF. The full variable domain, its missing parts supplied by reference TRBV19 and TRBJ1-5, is DGGITQSPKYLFRKEGQNVTLSCEQNLNHDAMYWYRQDPGQGLRLIYYSQIVNDFQKGDIAEGYSVSREKKESFPLTVTSAQKNPTAFYLCASADPGYNQPQHFGDGTRLSIL.

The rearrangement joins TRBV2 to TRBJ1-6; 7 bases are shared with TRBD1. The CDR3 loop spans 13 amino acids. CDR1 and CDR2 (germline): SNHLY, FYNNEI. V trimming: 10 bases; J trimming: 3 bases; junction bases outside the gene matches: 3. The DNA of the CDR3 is TGTGCCACGTCAGGGGGCTATAATTCACCCCTCCACTTT. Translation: CATSGGYNSPLHF.

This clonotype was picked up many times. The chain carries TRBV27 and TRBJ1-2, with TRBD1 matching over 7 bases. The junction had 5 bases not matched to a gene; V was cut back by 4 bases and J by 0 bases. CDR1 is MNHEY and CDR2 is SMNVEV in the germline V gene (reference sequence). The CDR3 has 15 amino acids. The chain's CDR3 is CASSSLQGTNYGYTF. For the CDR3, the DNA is TGTGCCAGCAGTTCCTTACAGGGGACTAACTATGGCTACACCTTC.

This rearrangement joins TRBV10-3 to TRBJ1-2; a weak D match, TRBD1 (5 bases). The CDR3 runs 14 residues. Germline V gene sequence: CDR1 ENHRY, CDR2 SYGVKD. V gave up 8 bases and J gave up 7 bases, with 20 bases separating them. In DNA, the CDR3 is TGTGCCATCGTCCCAAATGGACCTGGGGGTGGCTACACCTTC. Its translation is CAIVPNGPGGGYTF.

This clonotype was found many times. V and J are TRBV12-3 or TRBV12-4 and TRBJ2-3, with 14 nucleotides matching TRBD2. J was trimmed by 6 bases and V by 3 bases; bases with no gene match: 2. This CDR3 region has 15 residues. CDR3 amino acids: CASSLTSGRVDTQYF. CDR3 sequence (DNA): TGTGCCAGCAGTTTGACTAGCGGGAGGGTCGATACGCAGTATTTT.

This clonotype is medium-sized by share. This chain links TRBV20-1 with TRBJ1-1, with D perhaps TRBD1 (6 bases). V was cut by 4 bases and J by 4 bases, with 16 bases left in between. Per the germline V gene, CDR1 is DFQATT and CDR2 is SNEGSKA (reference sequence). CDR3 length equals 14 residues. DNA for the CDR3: TGCAGTGCTACCACAGGGTCTAGAGGCACTGAAGCTTTCTTT. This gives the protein CSATTGSRGTEAFF.

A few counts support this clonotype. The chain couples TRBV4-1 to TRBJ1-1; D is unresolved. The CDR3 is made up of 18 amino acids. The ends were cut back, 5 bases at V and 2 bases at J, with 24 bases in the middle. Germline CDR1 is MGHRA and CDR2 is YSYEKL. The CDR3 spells CASSSLPLMTGINTEAFF. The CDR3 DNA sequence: TGCGCCAGCAGCTCCCTGCCCCTTATGACCGGGATTAACACTGAAGCTTTCTTT.

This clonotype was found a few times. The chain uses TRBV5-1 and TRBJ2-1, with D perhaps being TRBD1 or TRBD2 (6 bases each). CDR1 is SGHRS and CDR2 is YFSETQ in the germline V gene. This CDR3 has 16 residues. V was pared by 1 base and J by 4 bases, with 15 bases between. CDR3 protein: CASSLMAKGGYNEQFF. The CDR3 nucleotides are TGCGCCAGCAGCTTGATGGCCAAGGGGGGATACAATGAGCAGTTCTTC.

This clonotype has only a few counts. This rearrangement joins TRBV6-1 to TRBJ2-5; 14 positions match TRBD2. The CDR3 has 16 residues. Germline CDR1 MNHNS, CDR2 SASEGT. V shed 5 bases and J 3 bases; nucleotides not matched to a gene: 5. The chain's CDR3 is CASSQRLAGGKETQYF. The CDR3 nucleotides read TGTGCCAGCAGTCAACGACTAGCGGGAGGGAAAGAGACCCAGTACTTC.

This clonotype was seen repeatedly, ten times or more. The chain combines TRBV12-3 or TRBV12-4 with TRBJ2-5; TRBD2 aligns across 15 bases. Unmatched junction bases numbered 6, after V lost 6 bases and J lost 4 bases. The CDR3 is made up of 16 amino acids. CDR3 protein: CASSTGLAGGGETQYF. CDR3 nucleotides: TGTGCCAGCAGCACCGGACTAGCGGGAGGGGGAGAGACCCAGTACTTC.